One sample yielded the 29 T cell receptor beta chains listed below, sequenced in a study of cytomegalovirus exposure and HLA in healthy donors. The PCR contained 60 Vbeta and 13 Jbeta primers. The repertoire was sequenced with immunoSEQ multiplex PCR; TCRdb's copy has only in-frame clones and lacks some. The sample comprises 35,000 to 40,000 clones, around 49% of which are singletons, and 6.2% rests with the top ten. Material for sequencing was PBMCs. These receptor sequences come from a woman aged 40 to 50 in good health and CMV-seropositive.

This clone was picked up a small number of times. The CDR3 spells CAWNPGRRAAYTF. CDR3 bases: TGTGCCTGGAACCCAGGTCGCAGGGCGGCCTACACCTTC. V is TRBV30 and J is TRBJ1-2; a possible D gene is TRBD1 (5 bases). This CDR3 has 13 amino acids. Germline V CDR1 and CDR2: GTSNPN, SVGIG (reference sequence). Trimming stripped 4 bases from V and 10 bases from J, with 19 bases between.

This clone came up a few times. The chain carries TRBV7-3 and TRBJ2-1, with 12 bases that match TRBD2. CDR3 length: 16 residues. With V trimmed by 2 bases and J by 8 bases, 7 bases remained unmatched. Germline V CDR1 and CDR2: SGHTA, FQGTGA. CDR3 sequence: CASSLRPSGGADEQFF. CDR3 coding DNA: TGTGCCAGCAGCTTACGACCTAGCGGGGGGGCGGATGAGCAGTTCTTC.

A few counts support this clone. The J gene is TRBJ1-5, the V gene TRBV20-1; tentative D call: TRBD1 (6 bases). V was shortened by 4 bases and J by 12 bases, with 13 bases between the two germline ends. The CDR3 loop spans 11 amino acids. Germline loops: CDR1 DFQATT, CDR2 SNEGSKA (reference sequence). The CDR3 sequence is CSAKVTGLQHF. CDR3 DNA: TGCAGTGCTAAAGTTACAGGGCTCCAGCATTTT.

This clone was seen once. This chain links TRBV6-6 with TRBJ2-3; 10 bases are shared with TRBD2. The junction had 9 bases not matched to a gene; V was cut back by 10 bases and J by 5 bases. Germline V gene sequence: CDR1 MNHNY, CDR2 SVGAGI (reference sequence). This CDR3 has 14 amino acids. The CDR3 bases are TGTGCCACCCTTGGGGCTAGCGGGGGAGATACGCAGTATTTT. Translated, it gives CATLGASGGDTQYF.

The chain carries TRBV14 and TRBJ2-7; 8 bases are a match to TRBD2. Germline loops: CDR1 SGHDN, CDR2 FVKESK. This CDR3 is 14 amino acids long. The V gene end was trimmed by 4 bases and the J gene end by 3 bases; junction bases not matched to a gene: 5. The CDR3 loop is CASSLLSGGYEQYF. The CDR3 nucleotides read TGTGCCAGCAGCCTTCTAAGCGGGGGCTACGAGCAGTACTTC.

This clone was found a few times. V is TRBV7-9 and J is TRBJ1-1; D call uncertain. The CDR3 sequence is 15 residues long. V was trimmed by 7 bases and J by 0 bases, leaving 15 bases between them. Germline V gene lookup returns CDR1 SEHNR and CDR2 FQNEAQ (reference sequence). This CDR3 reads CASTFGSRLNTEAFF. The CDR3 DNA is TGTGCCAGCACCTTCGGGAGCCGACTGAACACTGAAGCTTTCTTT.

The V call is TRBV6-6, the J call TRBJ2-3, with D perhaps matching TRBD1 (5 bases). V dropped 10 bases and J dropped 4 bases, with 12 bases sitting between them. From germline, CDR1 is MNHNY and CDR2 SVGAGI (reference sequence). The CDR3 has 12 residues. Here the CDR3 DNA reads TGTGCCACCAAAACAGGTCCAGATACGCAGTATTTT. Translated: CATKTGPDTQYF.

This clone has only a few counts. The CDR3 nucleotides read TGTGCCAGCAGCCAAGACCCGGGGGGTAGGAATGGCTACACCTTC. This encodes CASSQDPGGRNGYTF. The chain couples TRBV14 to TRBJ1-2, with D possibly matching TRBD1 (5 bases). This CDR3 region has 15 residues. Germline V gene sequence: CDR1 SGHDN, CDR2 FVKESK. The V end lost 0 bases, the J end lost 6 bases, and 14 bases lay between the germline ends.

This clone was counted a few times. The chain employs TRBV18 and TRBJ1-1; 9 bases are a match to TRBD1. This CDR3 contains 17 residues. The ends lost 4 bases at V and 0 bases at J; junction bases unmatched: 9. Germline V lookup: CDR1 KGHSH, CDR2 LQKENI. CDR3 protein: CASSLLPGQGVNTEAFF. The CDR3 bases are TGTGCCAGCTCACTACTACCGGGACAGGGAGTGAACACTGAAGCTTTCTTT.

This clone turned up a few times. This chain links TRBV30 with TRBJ2-4, with a possible D match to TRBD1 (6 bases). V shed 3 bases and J shed 6 bases, with 15 bases lying between them. This CDR3 is 14 amino acids long. The germline gives CDR1 GTSNPN, CDR2 SVGIG (reference sequence). CDR3 loop: CAWSKTGLGNIQYF. The CDR3, as DNA: TGTGCCTGGAGCAAAACAGGGTTGGGAAACATTCAGTACTTC. The whole variable domain, filled in from reference TRBV30 and TRBJ2-4, reads SQTIHQWPATLVQPVGSPLSLECTVEGTSNPNLYWYRQAAGRGLQLLFYSVGIGQISSEVPQNLSASRPQDRQFILSSKKLLLSDSGFYLCAWSKTGLGNIQYFGAGTRLSVL.

The rearrangement links TRBV18 to TRBJ1-1, with D maybe TRBD1 (6 bases). In germline, CDR1 is KGHSH, CDR2 LQKENI. V was trimmed by 6 bases and J by 2 bases, leaving 10 bases between them. The CDR3 totals 13 residues. The chain's CDR3 is CASSGTQNTEAFF. CDR3 nucleotides: TGTGCCAGCTCCGGGACACAAAACACTGAAGCTTTCTTT.

The CDR3: CASSQEGLRTEKLFF. The CDR3 DNA is TGTGCCAGCAGCCAAGAAGGACTTCGTACTGAAAAACTGTTTTTT. This chain uses TRBV4-2 with TRBJ1-4; D unresolved. Trimming removed 0 bases at V and 7 bases at J, with 12 bases between. Germline CDR1 reads LGHNA; CDR2 reads YNFKEQ. CDR3 length: 15 amino acids.

This clone was detected only a few times. The chain couples TRBV5-1 to TRBJ2-5; D may be TRBD2 (7 bases). The CDR3 consists of 17 residues. V was cut by 4 bases and J by 0 bases, with 19 bases left in between. Per germline, CDR1 SGHRS and CDR2 YFSETQ. The CDR3 spells CASSVKRDTQYQETQYF. The CDR3 nucleotides read TGCGCCAGCAGCGTCAAGCGGGACACCCAGTACCAAGAGACCCAGTACTTC.

Here the CDR3 DNA reads TGTGCCAGCAGCCAAGATGTTAGCGGGGGCGCCCAAGAGACCCAGTACTTC. Translating it yields CASSQDVSGGAQETQYF. The rearrangement uses TRBV4-2 and TRBJ2-5; TRBD2 matches at 9 bases. J lost 1 base, V lost 0 bases, and 6 bases had no gene match. Germline CDR1 LGHNA, CDR2 YNFKEQ. This CDR3 has 17 amino acids.

This clone appeared a few times. The chain joins TRBV29-1 to TRBJ2-5, with TRBD2 identical over 9 bases. Looked up from germline, CDR1 is SQVTM and CDR2 is ANQGSEA. The CDR3 is made up of 13 amino acids. The junction had 5 bases not matched to a gene; V was cut back by 7 bases and J by 2 bases. The CDR3 loop reads CSAERGAQETQYF. The DNA of the CDR3 is TGCAGCGCTGAGCGGGGGGCACAAGAGACCCAGTACTTC.

This clone turned up a few times. V gene TRBV6-1 combines with J gene TRBJ1-1; D perhaps matches TRBD1 (5 bases). The length of the CDR3 is 13 residues. Germline CDR1 and CDR2: MNHNS and SASEGT. V dropped 7 bases and J dropped 1 base, with 10 bases sitting between them. DNA of the CDR3: TGTGCCAGCAAGGGACTGGCGAACACTGAAGCTTTCTTT. Its protein product is CASKGLANTEAFF.

V is TRBV5-1 and J is TRBJ1-6; 8 bases are a match to TRBD1. Germline CDR1 reads SGHRS; CDR2 reads YFSETQ. J gave up 5 bases and V 2 bases, and 6 bases lay outside the gene matches. CDR3 length: 16 amino acids. Here the CDR3 DNA reads TGCGCCAGCAGCTTTTTCGGACAGGGTGATAATTCACCCCTCCACTTT. Its protein is CASSFFGQGDNSPLHF.

The table lists this clone with a count of one. The CDR3: CASSIKQGGEQYF. The CDR3 nucleotides read TGTGCCAGTAGTATTAAACAGGGTGGCGAGCAGTACTTC. This chain uses TRBV19 with TRBJ2-7; D perhaps matches TRBD1 (6 bases). The CDR3 extends over 13 amino acids. Trimming removed 3 bases from V and 6 bases from J, with 12 bases in between. Germline values: CDR1 LNHDA, CDR2 SQIVND (reference sequence).

There are a few counts of this clone. The gene calls are TRBV28 and TRBJ1-3, with 12 bases lining up with TRBD1. The CDR3 has 19 amino acids. Germline CDR1 is MDHEN and CDR2 is SYDVKM. V shed 7 bases and J 3 bases; nucleotides not matched to a gene: 16. The DNA of the CDR3 is TGTGCCAGCACCACCTTCGGCCGGGGACAGGGGGCCGGTGGAAACACCATATATTTT. It encodes CASTTFGRGQGAGGNTIYF.

This chain uses TRBV6-5 with TRBJ2-7; D is unresolved. Germline CDR1 and CDR2: MNHEY and SVGAGI. This CDR3 contains 11 residues. Trimming stripped 5 bases from V and 6 bases from J, with 8 bases between. The DNA for the CDR3 is TGTGCCAGCAGTACTAAAACCGAGCAGTACTTC. Translation: CASSTKTEQYF.

The CDR3 spells CASIGLITDTQYF. The CDR3 region has the DNA TGTGCCAGTATTGGACTCATCACAGATACGCAGTATTTT. V usage is TRBV2 and J usage is TRBJ2-3, with D maybe TRBD2 (5 bases). Between the trimmed V and J ends, which lost 9 bases and 2 bases, there was a span of 12 bases. The CDR3 sequence is 13 residues long. The germline V gene has CDR1 SNHLY and CDR2 FYNNEI.

This clone was seen a few times. J is TRBJ1-2 and V is TRBV7-8; D is uncertain. Germline loops: CDR1 SGHVS, CDR2 FQNEAQ. The CDR3 sequence is 12 residues long. V dropped 6 bases and J dropped 2 bases, with 7 bases sitting between them. The CDR3 is CASSSRNYGYTF. For the CDR3, the DNA is TGTGCCAGCAGTTCCCGGAACTATGGCTACACCTTC.

The rearrangement uses TRBV7-6 and TRBJ2-5, with D possibly TRBD1 on 6 matching bases. V was trimmed by 4 bases and J by 3 bases, leaving 6 bases between them. The CDR3 runs 12 residues. Germline CDR1 reads SGHVS; CDR2 reads FNYEAQ. This CDR3 reads CASSYREETQYF. The CDR3 region has the DNA TGTGCCAGCAGCTACAGGGAAGAGACCCAGTACTTC.

This clone is medium-sized in the sample. This sequence joins TRBV4-1 and TRBJ2-7; 9 bases are shared with TRBD2. The J segment lost 4 bases and the V segment lost 2 bases, leaving 3 bases of the junction unmatched. The CDR3 loop spans 14 amino acids. CDR1 is MGHRA, CDR2 YSYEKL, per germline. The CDR3 reads CASSQKRGVYEQYF. The CDR3, as DNA: TGCGCCAGCAGCCAAAAGCGGGGGGTGTACGAGCAGTACTTC.

The V call is TRBV5-5, the J call TRBJ1-2; 9 bases are a match to TRBD1. With V trimmed by 3 bases and J by 4 bases, 1 base remained unmatched. CDR3 size: 13 residues. Germline V lookup: CDR1 SGHKS, CDR2 YYEKEE (reference sequence). The CDR3 protein is CASSSDRGYGYTF. The CDR3 nucleotides are TGTGCCAGCAGCTCGGACAGGGGCTATGGCTACACCTTC.

The V gene is TRBV4-3, the J gene TRBJ2-7, with D possibly matching TRBD1 (6 bases). CDR1 is LGHNA, CDR2 YSLEER, per germline. This CDR3 is built from 15 residues. Trimming took 0 bases from V and 4 from J, leaving 13 bases between them. In DNA, the CDR3 is TGCGCCAGCAGCCAAGAGGGGGACATCTCGTACGAGCAGTACTTC. Protein sequence: CASSQEGDISYEQYF.

The CDR3 DNA reads as TGTGCCTGGAGTGTAACATCCACAGCTTTCTTT. Its translation is CAWSVTSTAFF. This sequence joins TRBV30 and TRBJ1-1; D is unresolved. Germline lookup yields CDR1 GTSNPN and CDR2 SVGIG (reference sequence). Deletions cut 0 bases from V and 10 bases from J, with 9 bases between. CDR3 length: 11 residues.

V gene TRBV28 combines with J gene TRBJ2-7; TRBD1 might be the D (6 bases). The V end lost 5 bases, the J end lost 6 bases, and 17 bases lay between the germline ends. The CDR3 spans 14 residues. Germline V gene data show CDR1 as MDHEN and CDR2 as SYDVKM. The CDR3 DNA reads as TGTGCCAGCAGTCCTCGACTGGGGGCTTCCGAGCAGTACTTC. The encoded protein is CASSPRLGASEQYF. The full variable domain, in which reference TRBV28 and TRBJ2-7 provide the parts outside the CDR3, is DVKVTQSSRYLVKRTGEKVFLECVQDMDHENMFWYRQDPGLGLRLIYFSYDVKMKEKGDIPEGYSVSREKKERFSLILESASTNQTSMYLCASSPRLGASEQYFGPGTRLTVT.

The chain links TRBV5-6 to TRBJ2-2, with 11 bases fitting TRBD2. The CDR3 contains 15 residues. The V segment lost 7 bases and the J segment 4 bases; nucleotides outside the gene matches: 6. Germline V CDR1 and CDR2: SGHDT, YYEEEE. CDR3 DNA sequence: TGTGCCAGCGGTAGCGGGGGGGTGCCCACCGGGGAGCTGTTTTTT. Protein product: CASGSGGVPTGELFF.